Presented here are 31 T cell receptor beta chains from one specimen sequenced in a study of cytomegalovirus exposure and HLA in healthy donors. The PCR used 60 Vbeta and 13 Jbeta primers. Repertoires were generated with immunoSEQ multiplex PCR, while TCRdb's copy carries only in-frame clones and drops some. Across 50,000 to 70,000 clones, the top ten clones capture around 3.7% of the sample. Sequencing used PBMCs. The receptors here all came from a male donor in good health and CMV-seronegative.

This chain uses TRBV30 with TRBJ2-5; perhaps TRBD1 as D (6 bases). The germline V gene has CDR1 GTSNPN and CDR2 SVGIG (reference sequence). The CDR3 runs 13 residues. V lost 2 bases, J lost 5 bases, and 12 bases lay in between. The CDR3 region has the DNA TGTGCCTGGAGTTCTCAGGGGTTGGAGACCCAGTACTTC. This codes for CAWSSQGLETQYF.

The rearrangement joins TRBV21-1 to TRBJ1-4; TRBD1 is the table's D call, not checked against the DNA. TRBV21-1 is termed a pseudogene. The CDR3 runs to 18 residues. The chain's CDR3 is CASSLRDRGKEGNEKLFF. The DNA of the CDR3 is TGTGCCAGCAGCTTGAGGGACAGGGGTAAGGAGGGTAATGAAAAACTGTTTTTT.

The chain couples TRBV9 to TRBJ2-2; D gene ambiguous. Germline V gene lookup returns CDR1 SGDLS and CDR2 YYNGEE. V was shortened by 2 bases and J by 3 bases, with 8 bases between the two germline ends. The CDR3 loop spans 14 amino acids. DNA for the CDR3: TGTGCCAGCAGCGTTTTGGCGGACACCGGGGAGCTGTTTTTT. This gives the protein CASSVLADTGELFF.

The CDR3 protein is CASKGQGAEKLFF. In nucleotides, the CDR3 is TGTGCCAGCAAGGGACAGGGGGCTGAAAAACTGTTTTTT. V and J are TRBV2 and TRBJ1-4; 12 bases agree with TRBD1. This CDR3 region has 13 residues. CDR1 is SNHLY, CDR2 FYNNEI, per germline. J gave up 7 bases and V 7 bases, and 1 base lay outside the gene matches.

This rearrangement joins TRBV19 to TRBJ2-1; 14 nucleotides agree with TRBD2. The CDR3 has 14 amino acids. Germline trimming cut 6 bases from V and 13 bases from J; bases unmatched to any gene: 8. Germline V gives CDR1 LNHDA, CDR2 SQIVND (reference sequence). The CDR3 region is CASSPPGLAGVQFF. In nucleotides, the CDR3 is TGTGCCAGTAGCCCCCCGGGACTAGCGGGAGTACAGTTCTTC. Using reference TRBV19 and TRBJ2-1 for the parts outside the CDR3, the full variable domain is DGGITQSPKYLFRKEGQNVTLSCEQNLNHDAMYWYRQDPGQGLRLIYYSQIVNDFQKGDIAEGYSVSREKKESFPLTVTSAQKNPTAFYLCASSPPGLAGVQFFGPGTRLTVL.

As for this clone: The same CDR3 is also encoded by other DNA sequences in this sample. The chain carries TRBV7-2 and TRBJ1-1; D might be TRBD1 (6 bases). The length of the CDR3 is 14 residues. From germline, CDR1 is SGHTA and CDR2 FQGNSA. V was clipped by 1 base and J by 2 bases, with 8 bases between them. The CDR3 spells CASSLVGGNTEAFF. CDR3 bases: TGTGCCAGCAGCTTAGTAGGGGGAAACACTGAAGCTTTCTTT.

The chain uses TRBV29-1 and TRBJ2-7, with D unclear. V lost 3 bases to trimming and J lost 4 bases, with 10 bases between them. The CDR3 is made up of 12 amino acids. The germline V gene encodes CDR1 SQVTM and CDR2 ANQGSEA. The DNA for the CDR3 is TGCAGCGTTGAGGGCACTCTATACGAGCAGTACTTC. Translating it yields CSVEGTLYEQYF.

The chain couples TRBV14 to TRBJ1-2; possible D gene TRBD1, 5 bases. Trimming pared 2 bases from V and 14 bases from J, leaving 21 bases between. Germline CDR1 and CDR2: SGHDN and FVKESK. The CDR3 totals 14 residues. The CDR3 DNA follows: TGTGCCAGCAGCCAATTCGGACATACTATGGCTAAAACCTTC. This gives the protein CASSQFGHTMAKTF.

The chain is built from TRBV6-5 and TRBJ2-5, with D possibly being TRBD2 (5 bases). Germline CDR1 is MNHEY and CDR2 is SVGAGI. The ends were cut back, 0 bases at V and 3 bases at J, with 5 bases in the middle. This CDR3 spans 13 amino acids. CDR3 amino acids: CASSYSREETQYF. The CDR3 nucleotides read TGTGCCAGCAGTTACTCGAGGGAAGAGACCCAGTACTTC.

The chain joins TRBV5-4 to TRBJ2-7, with D unresolved. Germline loops: CDR1 SGHNT, CDR2 YYREEE (reference sequence). CDR3 length: 14 amino acids. Trimming removed 4 bases at V and 2 bases at J, with 13 bases between. The CDR3 DNA sequence: TGTGCCAGCAGCCACCTGGGCAGTGCCTACGAGCAGTACTTC. Amino acid sequence: CASSHLGSAYEQYF.

The chain has TRBV6-1 and TRBJ1-5; 11 bases agree with TRBD1. This CDR3 is 15 amino acids long. The germline V gene encodes CDR1 MNHNS and CDR2 SASEGT. The V and J ends lost 11 bases and 2 bases, in that order; junction bases with no gene match: 8. The CDR3 DNA reads TGTGCCGCTGACCCGGGACAGGGGGGCAATCAGCCCCAGCATTTT. This sequence encodes CAADPGQGGNQPQHF.

This chain uses TRBV5-1 with TRBJ1-2; the D gene is possibly TRBD1 (5 bases). Per the germline V gene, CDR1 is SGHRS and CDR2 is YFSETQ. This CDR3 contains 15 residues. The V and J ends lost 1 base and 1 base respectively, with 11 bases between them. CDR3 residues: CASSLLPGVNYGYTF. Here the CDR3 DNA reads TGCGCCAGCAGCTTGTTGCCGGGGGTTAACTATGGCTACACCTTC.

V usage is TRBV9 and J usage is TRBJ1-2; possible D gene TRBD1, 5 bases. Germline lookup yields CDR1 SGDLS and CDR2 YYNGEE. The CDR3 sequence is 12 residues long. The germline V and J ends were trimmed by 3 bases and 6 bases, with 9 bases remaining between them. DNA of the CDR3: TGTGCCAGCAGCGACAGGCTGAATGGCTACACCTTC. Translated: CASSDRLNGYTF.

This sequence joins TRBV7-9 and TRBJ2-3, with 8 bases identical to TRBD1. This CDR3 comprises 17 residues. CDR1 and CDR2 (germline): SEHNR, FQNEAQ (reference sequence). The V segment lost 5 bases and the J segment 4 bases; nucleotides outside the gene matches: 14. The CDR3 region is CASSPGPLTGVADTQYF. CDR3 DNA sequence: TGTGCCAGCAGCCCGGGGCCCCTGACAGGGGTTGCAGATACGCAGTATTTT.

The rearrangement joins TRBV28 to TRBJ2-5; 8 nucleotides match TRBD1. The V gene's germline CDR1 is MDHEN and CDR2 SYDVKM. The CDR3 covers 14 residues. The junction had 8 bases not matched to a gene; V was cut back by 6 bases and J by 5 bases. CDR3 in amino acids: CASRTGVLGETQYF. The CDR3 nucleotides read TGTGCCAGCAGGACAGGGGTTTTGGGGGAGACCCAGTACTTC.

The chain employs TRBV5-4 and TRBJ2-7; D is perhaps TRBD1 (6 bases). This CDR3 spans 14 amino acids. Trimming left V 5 bases short and J 2 bases short, with 14 bases between. Germline assignment: CDR1 SGHNT and CDR2 YYREEE (reference sequence). CDR3 nucleotide sequence: TGTGCCAGCAGTAAACAGGGATTGCCCTACGAGCAGTACTTC. Residues: CASSKQGLPYEQYF.

V gene TRBV30 combines with J gene TRBJ1-2; the D is unclear. CDR1 and CDR2 from the germline V gene are GTSNPN and SVGIG (reference sequence). CDR3 size: 13 residues. The germline V and J ends were trimmed by 3 bases and 4 bases, with 12 bases remaining between them. CDR3 coding DNA: TGTGCCTGGAGCCATTCGGCGGTCTATGGCTACACCTTC. Its translation: CAWSHSAVYGYTF.

The rearrangement joins TRBV7-9 to TRBJ1-5; TRBD1 matches 12 bases. The CDR3 contains 16 residues. Per the germline V gene, CDR1 is SEHNR and CDR2 is FQNEAQ (reference sequence). Trimming at V came to 2 bases and at J to 6 bases, leaving 5 bases not matched to a gene. The CDR3 DNA sequence: TGTGCCAGCAGCTTAACCGGGACAGGGGGCTCTCAGCCCCAGCATTTT. Its translation: CASSLTGTGGSQPQHF.

The rearrangement links TRBV7-3 to TRBJ2-1, with 11 nucleotides matching TRBD1. The CDR3 loop spans 16 amino acids. J lost 6 bases, V lost 5 bases, and 9 bases had no gene match. Per the germline V gene, CDR1 is SGHTA and CDR2 is FQGTGA. In DNA, the CDR3 is TGTGCCAGCAGCCCATCTCGGGACAGGGGGGCCAATGAGCAGTTCTTC. Translated, it gives CASSPSRDRGANEQFF.

V usage is TRBV7-8 and J usage is TRBJ2-2; TRBD1 might be the D (5 bases). The CDR3 runs to 18 residues. Trimming took 5 bases from V and 0 from J, leaving 19 bases between them. Germline CDR1 SGHVS, CDR2 FQNEAQ. CDR3 DNA sequence: TGTGCCAGCAGCCCCGTTGGGGCCGGAAGAGCGAACACCGGGGAGCTGTTTTTT. This translates into CASSPVGAGRANTGELFF. The full variable domain, its missing parts supplied by reference TRBV7-8 and TRBJ2-2, is GAGVSQSPRYKVAKRGQDVALRCDPISGHVSLFWYQQALGQGPEFLTYFQNEAQLDKSGLPSDRFFAERPEGSVSTLKIQRTQQEDSAVYLCASSPVGAGRANTGELFFGEGSRLTVL.

The chain couples TRBV9 to TRBJ2-2; TRBD2 matches 14 bases. The CDR3 sequence is 15 residues long. Germline CDR1 SGDLS, CDR2 YYNGEE. With V trimmed by 3 bases and J by 5 bases, 0 bases remained unmatched. The CDR3 region is CASSGLAGGTGELFF. The CDR3 coding sequence is TGTGCCAGCAGCGGACTAGCGGGGGGGACCGGGGAGCTGTTTTTT.

The rearrangement joins TRBV7-2 to TRBJ2-7; 13 positions agree with TRBD2. CDR3 length equals 16 residues. Germline lookup yields CDR1 SGHTA and CDR2 FQGNSA. After removal of 4 bases from V and 2 bases from J, the junction contained 5 bases not matched to a gene. The CDR3 nucleotides read TGTGCCAGCAGCTGGGGACTAGCGGGGAGGGCCTACGAGCAGTACTTC. Translated: CASSWGLAGRAYEQYF.

DNA of the CDR3: TGTGCCAGCAGTCCAACAGGACTAGCGGGGGGCCGGCATACGCAGTATTTT. This encodes CASSPTGLAGGRHTQYF. The gene calls are TRBV14 and TRBJ2-3, with TRBD2 matching over 14 bases. CDR3 length equals 17 residues. Germline V gene lookup returns CDR1 SGHDN and CDR2 FVKESK. Trimming cost V 6 bases and J 7 bases; bases outside gene matches: 12.

About this clone: The identical CDR3 is also encoded by other nucleotide sequences in the sample. This chain joins TRBV7-9 and TRBJ1-3, with a possible D match to TRBD1 (6 bases). Trimming stripped 2 bases from V and 4 bases from J, with 12 bases between. This CDR3 is 15 amino acids long. Germline V gene data show CDR1 as SEHNR and CDR2 as FQNEAQ (reference sequence). The CDR3 nucleotides read TGTGCCAGCAGCTTACCATCAGGGGAAGGAAACACCATATATTTT. Its translation: CASSLPSGEGNTIYF.

Note on this clone: A junction end diverges from the germline sequence, so it may reflect a read error. The sample holds other DNA sequences that translate to the same CDR3. V is TRBV6-5 and J is TRBJ1-6; D is unresolved. Looked up from germline, CDR1 is MNHEY and CDR2 is SVGAGI. The CDR3 extends over 15 amino acids. The CDR3 nucleotides read TGTGCCAGCAGTTCCCGCAGACTCGGTAATTCACCCCTACACTTT. Translated, it gives CASSSRRLGNSPLHF.

CDR3 in amino acids: CASSGGDRPTNEKLFF. The CDR3 region has the DNA TGTGCCAGCAGCGGGGGAGACAGGCCAACTAATGAAAAACTGTTTTTT. J is TRBJ1-4 and V is TRBV5-8; D may be TRBD1 (6 bases). The V gene lost 4 bases and the J gene lost 0 bases, with 13 bases spanning the gap. The CDR3 runs to 16 residues. The germline V gene has CDR1 SGHTS and CDR2 YDEGEE.

The genes are TRBV6-5 and TRBJ1-3; D not certain. The CDR3 contains 16 residues. V was clipped by 2 bases and J by 0 bases, with 11 bases between them. Germline lookup yields CDR1 MNHEY and CDR2 SVGAGI. The DNA of the CDR3 is TGTGCCAGCAGTTACGGTAACATCAACTCTGGAAACACCATATATTTT. It is translated as CASSYGNINSGNTIYF.

J is TRBJ2-3 and V is TRBV7-2; 9 nucleotides line up with TRBD1. Looked up from germline, CDR1 is SGHTA and CDR2 is FQGNSA. There are 17 residues in the CDR3. V trimming: 5 bases; J trimming: 2 bases; junction bases outside the gene matches: 11. The DNA of the CDR3 is TGTGCCAGCAGCGTAGGGGGGACAGGGATAACCACAGATACGCAGTATTTT. Protein product: CASSVGGTGITTDTQYF.

The chain links TRBV7-9 to TRBJ2-1; 8 bases align to TRBD1. Germline CDR1 and CDR2: SEHNR and FQNEAQ (reference sequence). This CDR3 has 12 amino acids. V lost 5 bases, J lost 9 bases, and 3 bases stayed unmatched. The DNA of the CDR3 is TGTGCCAGCAGCCCTACAGGGGGTGAGCAGTTCTTC. It yields the protein CASSPTGGEQFF.

The gene calls are TRBV5-1 and TRBJ2-7; tentatively, D is TRBD2 (6 bases). The CDR3 is made up of 12 amino acids. Germline lookup yields CDR1 SGHRS and CDR2 YFSETQ. V dropped 5 bases and J dropped 7 bases, with 13 bases sitting between them. The CDR3 DNA reads TGCGCCAGCAGATTGTCGGGGAGGGAGCAGTACTTC. Amino acids: CASRLSGREQYF.

The chain has TRBV5-6 and TRBJ1-1, with D possibly being TRBD1 (6 bases). Trimming left V 4 bases short and J 1 base short, with 8 bases between. The CDR3 totals 13 residues. Germline V lookup: CDR1 SGHDT, CDR2 YYEEEE. Here the CDR3 reads CASSRGGNTEAFF. CDR3 DNA sequence: TGTGCCAGCAGCAGGGGGGGGAACACTGAAGCTTTCTTT.